This T cell receptor (beta chain) was identified in a study of blood T cell repertoires in COVID-19. CDR1 SGHAT and CDR2 FQNNGV come from the germline V gene. V was pared by 3 bases and J by 3 bases, with 8 bases between. The length of the CDR3 is 13 residues. The repertoire was sequenced with immunoSEQ multiplex PCR; TCRdb's copy has only in-frame clones and lacks some. The table lists 300,000 or so clones, about 90% of them singletons. The sequence was collected from a woman aged 50 to 65 who had been exposed to COVID-19. The chain uses TRBV11-2 and TRBJ1-1, with D possibly being TRBD1 (6 bases). Sequencing used PBMCs or T cells enriched from blood (not recorded which). For the CDR3, the DNA is TGTGCCAGCAGCTTTAACAGGGACACTGAAGCTTTCTTT. It yields the protein CASSFNRDTEAFF.